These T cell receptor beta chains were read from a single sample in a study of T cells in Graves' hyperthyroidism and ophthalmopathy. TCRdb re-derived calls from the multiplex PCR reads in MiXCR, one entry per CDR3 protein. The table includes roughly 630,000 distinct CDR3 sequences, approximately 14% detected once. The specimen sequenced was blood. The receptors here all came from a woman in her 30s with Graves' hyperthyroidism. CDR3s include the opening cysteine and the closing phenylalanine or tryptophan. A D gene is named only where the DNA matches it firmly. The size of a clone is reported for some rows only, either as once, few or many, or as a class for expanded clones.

CDR3 DNA: TGTGCCAGCAAACGAAGACAGCGGGCAGCGAACACCGGGGAGCTGTTTTTT
CDR3 protein: CASKRRQRAANTGELFF
J gene: TRBJ2-2
clone size: few
V gene: TRBV2
D gene: NA

CDR3 DNA: TGCGCCAGCAGCTTGGATAGCGGGAGGGCCAATGAGCAGTTCTTC
CDR3 protein: CASSLDSGRANEQFF
J gene: TRBJ2-1
clone size: many
V gene: TRBV5-1
D gene: TRBD2

CDR3 DNA: TGTGCCAGCAGTTTATTCGGTAGCGGGAGGGTAGACAAAAACATTCAGTACTTC
CDR3 protein: CASSLFGSGRVDKNIQYF
J gene: TRBJ2-4
clone size: many
V gene: TRBV28
D gene: TRBD2

CDR3 DNA: TGTGCCAGTGGCCTGCTAGGGGTTGCAGATACGCAGTATTTT
CDR3 protein: CASGLLGVADTQYF
J gene: TRBJ2-3
clone size: few
V gene: TRBV19
D gene: NA

CDR3 DNA: TGTGCCAGCAGTTACTCTTCCGGGACTAGCGTCTCTCGGGGCGAGCAGTACTTC
CDR3 protein: CASSYSSGTSVSRGEQYF
J gene: TRBJ2-7
clone size: many
V gene: TRBV6-6
D gene: TRBD2

CDR3 DNA: TGTGCCAGCAGCTTAGAGGCCGGACGGGGTGAAAAACTGTTTTTT
CDR3 protein: CASSLEAGRGEKLFF
J gene: TRBJ1-4
clone size: NA
V gene: TRBV7-2
D gene: NA

CDR3 DNA: TGTGCCAGCAGCTCCCGGCTCGGTCTAGCGGGAGAGTCAGATACGCAGTATTTT
CDR3 protein: CASSSRLGLAGESDTQYF
J gene: TRBJ2-3
clone size: NA
V gene: TRBV7-8
D gene: TRBD2

CDR3 DNA: TGTGCCAGCAGTTCCGAGGGCTCCTACGAGCAGTACTTC
CDR3 protein: CASSSEGSYEQYF
J gene: TRBJ2-7
clone size: many
V gene: TRBV6-1
D gene: NA

CDR3 DNA: TGCAGTGCTAGAGAATACAGGGGATTTGTTGAAAAACTGTTTTTT
CDR3 protein: CSAREYRGFVEKLFF
J gene: TRBJ1-4
clone size: NA
V gene: TRBV20-1
D gene: TRBD1

CDR3 DNA: TGTGCCAGCAGCAGAGAGGGCGGGACCTCCTACAATGAGCAGTTCTTC
CDR3 protein: CASSREGGTSYNEQFF
J gene: TRBJ2-1
clone size: many
V gene: TRBV3-1
D gene: NA

CDR3 DNA: TGTGCCAGCTCACCACGGGGCGCAAGCACCGGGGAGCTGTTTTTT
CDR3 protein: CASSPRGASTGELFF
J gene: TRBJ2-2
clone size: NA
V gene: TRBV18
D gene: NA

CDR3 DNA: TGTGCCAGCAGCTCGACAGGGGGCATGGGTGAAAAACTGTTTTTT
CDR3 protein: CASSSTGGMGEKLFF
J gene: TRBJ1-4
clone size: few
V gene: TRBV7-6
D gene: TRBD1

CDR3 DNA: TGTGCCTGGAGTCTGGGGAGCACCGGGGAGCTGTTTTTT
CDR3 protein: CAWSLGSTGELFF
J gene: TRBJ2-2
clone size: many
V gene: TRBV30
D gene: NA

CDR3 DNA: TGTGCCACCAGTTCCAGGGAGAGGGATGGCTACACCTTC
CDR3 protein: CATSSRERDGYTF
J gene: TRBJ1-2
clone size: NA
V gene: TRBV24-1
D gene: NA

CDR3 DNA: TGTGCCAGCAGCGGGGGGGCCCCCTACAATGAGCAGTTCTTC
CDR3 protein: CASSGGAPYNEQFF
J gene: TRBJ2-1
clone size: few
V gene: TRBV12-3/TRBV12-4
D gene: TRBD2

CDR3 DNA: TGCGCCAGCAGCCCAGCGACTGATCCGAACGAGCAGTACTTC
CDR3 protein: CASSPATDPNEQYF
J gene: TRBJ2-7
clone size: few
V gene: TRBV4-1
D gene: NA

CDR3 DNA: TGCAGCGAGTCGACAGGGTCCGATACGCAGTATTTT
CDR3 protein: CSESTGSDTQYF
J gene: TRBJ2-3
clone size: many
V gene: TRBV29-1
D gene: TRBD1

CDR3 DNA: TGCGCCAGCCCTCAGAGAACCGGGGAGCTGTTTTTT
CDR3 protein: CASPQRTGELFF
J gene: TRBJ2-2
clone size: many
V gene: TRBV5-1
D gene: NA

CDR3 DNA: TGCAGTGCCCAGCGGACTAGCGTCAATGAGCAGTTCTTC
CDR3 protein: CSAQRTSVNEQFF
J gene: TRBJ2-1
clone size: many
V gene: TRBV20-1
D gene: TRBD2

CDR3 DNA: TGCAGTGCTAGACTGTCGTTAACTGAAGCTTTCTTT
CDR3 protein: CSARLSLTEAFF
J gene: TRBJ1-1
clone size: many
V gene: TRBV20-1
D gene: NA

CDR3 DNA: TGTGCCAGCACAGGGCTAAACATTCAGTACTTC
CDR3 protein: CASTGLNIQYF
J gene: TRBJ2-4
clone size: NA
V gene: TRBV6-1
D gene: NA

CDR3 DNA: TGTGCCAGCAGCGCGGAGGGACTAGCGGGAGAGACCCAGTACTTC
CDR3 protein: CASSAEGLAGETQYF
J gene: TRBJ2-5
clone size: NA
V gene: TRBV13
D gene: TRBD2

CDR3 DNA: TGTGCCTGGAGTGCGGCAGGGGGCCTTGAAAAACTGTTTTTT
CDR3 protein: CAWSAAGGLEKLFF
J gene: TRBJ1-4
clone size: few
V gene: TRBV30
D gene: TRBD1

CDR3 DNA: TGTGCCAGCAGTCTCCCCCCCCCTAGCCAGCCAGATACGCAGTATTTT
CDR3 protein: CASSLPPPSQPDTQYF
J gene: TRBJ2-3
clone size: many
V gene: TRBV12-3/TRBV12-4
D gene: NA

CDR3 DNA: TGTGCCAGCAGTTCGCGGCAGGGTGTAGGCCGGCCCCAGCATTTT
CDR3 protein: CASSSRQGVGRPQHF
J gene: TRBJ1-5
clone size: NA
V gene: TRBV27
D gene: NA

CDR3 DNA: TGTGCCAGCAGTTACTCTGCACAGCAGAACTACGAGCAGTACTTC
CDR3 protein: CASSYSAQQNYEQYF
J gene: TRBJ2-7
clone size: few
V gene: TRBV6-6
D gene: NA

CDR3 DNA: TGTGCCAGCAGCGCGACTAGCGGGGAAACCTACGAGCAGTACTTC
CDR3 protein: CASSATSGETYEQYF
J gene: TRBJ2-7
clone size: NA
V gene: TRBV9
D gene: TRBD2

CDR3 DNA: TGTGCCAGCTTGGGGGCGGACTACGAGCAGTACTTC
CDR3 protein: CASLGADYEQYF
J gene: TRBJ2-7
clone size: NA
V gene: TRBV11-2
D gene: NA

CDR3 DNA: TGCAGTGCTAGAATCAGCCGAGGGGGGATGAACACTGAAGCTTTCTTT
CDR3 protein: CSARISRGGMNTEAFF
J gene: TRBJ1-1
clone size: many
V gene: TRBV20-1
D gene: NA

CDR3 DNA: TGTGCCAGCAGCTCGGGACTAGCGGTCGGCGGGTCCTACAATGAGCAGTTCTTC
CDR3 protein: CASSSGLAVGGSYNEQFF
J gene: TRBJ2-1
clone size: NA
V gene: TRBV11-3
D gene: TRBD2

CDR3 DNA: TGTGCCAGTAAAATGACAGAGTGGGGAGCAGATACGCAGTATTTT
CDR3 protein: CASKMTEWGADTQYF
J gene: TRBJ2-3
clone size: many
V gene: TRBV19
D gene: NA

CDR3 DNA: TGCGCCAGCAGCCCTCTAGGGGTTGATGAGCAGTTCTTC
CDR3 protein: CASSPLGVDEQFF
J gene: TRBJ2-1
clone size: many
V gene: TRBV5-1
D gene: NA

CDR3 DNA: TGTGCCTCGACAGACCTCTCCTACGAGCAGTACTTC
CDR3 protein: CASTDLSYEQYF
J gene: TRBJ2-7
clone size: many
V gene: TRBV12-3/TRBV12-4
D gene: NA

CDR3 DNA: TGTGCCAGCAGTTACCTTCCTAGCGGGTCCTACGAGCAGTACTTC
CDR3 protein: CASSYLPSGSYEQYF
J gene: TRBJ2-7
clone size: NA
V gene: TRBV6-5
D gene: TRBD2

CDR3 DNA: TGTGCCACAGGGAGGGCGTCTGGTGGCTACACCTTC
CDR3 protein: CATGRASGGYTF
J gene: TRBJ1-2
clone size: few
V gene: TRBV24-1
D gene: NA

CDR3 DNA: TGTGCCAGCAGCTTAGGTAGATACACCTTC
CDR3 protein: CASSLGRYTF
J gene: TRBJ1-2
clone size: many
V gene: TRBV11-3
D gene: NA

CDR3 DNA: TGTGCCTGGAGAACAGCGCAAGAGACCCAGTACTTC
CDR3 protein: CAWRTAQETQYF
J gene: TRBJ2-5
clone size: few
V gene: TRBV30
D gene: NA

CDR3 DNA: TGCGCCAGCAGCCAAAGCTATGTAGCGGTATCGAATGAGCAGTTCTTC
CDR3 protein: CASSQSYVAVSNEQFF
J gene: TRBJ2-1
clone size: many
V gene: TRBV5-1
D gene: NA

CDR3 DNA: TGTGCCAGCAGCTGGGGACAACTAGAGACCCAGTACTTC
CDR3 protein: CASSWGQLETQYF
J gene: TRBJ2-5
clone size: few
V gene: TRBV11-2
D gene: NA

CDR3 DNA: TGTGCCAGCAGTTCCTACAGGGGTCCAGATACGCAGTATTTT
CDR3 protein: CASSSYRGPDTQYF
J gene: TRBJ2-3
clone size: many
V gene: TRBV27
D gene: TRBD1

CDR3 DNA: TGTGCCAGCAGCAACGACTACGTAGCGGGAGGGGAGCTGTTTTTT
CDR3 protein: CASSNDYVAGGELFF
J gene: TRBJ2-2
clone size: many
V gene: TRBV7-9
D gene: TRBD2

CDR3 DNA: TGTGCCAGCAGCCCAGGAAACTACGAGCAGTACTTC
CDR3 protein: CASSPGNYEQYF
J gene: TRBJ2-7
clone size: many
V gene: TRBV13
D gene: NA

CDR3 DNA: TGTGCCAGCAGTGCGGCTAGCGGGAGGTTCACCGGGGAGCTGTTTTTT
CDR3 protein: CASSAASGRFTGELFF
J gene: TRBJ2-2
clone size: few
V gene: TRBV2
D gene: TRBD2

CDR3 DNA: TGTGCCAGCAGCGTTAGCGGGACGAACAATGAGCAGTTCTTC
CDR3 protein: CASSVSGTNNEQFF
J gene: TRBJ2-1
clone size: few
V gene: TRBV9
D gene: TRBD2

CDR3 DNA: TGCGCCAGCAGCTGGGAGACAGGGGGCAATTCACCCCTCCACTTT
CDR3 protein: CASSWETGGNSPLHF
J gene: TRBJ1-6
clone size: many
V gene: TRBV5-1
D gene: TRBD1

CDR3 DNA: TGTGCCAGCAGTTACAAGGGGGAGTTGGGTGAAAAACTGTTTTTT
CDR3 protein: CASSYKGELGEKLFF
J gene: TRBJ1-4
clone size: many
V gene: TRBV6-6
D gene: NA

CDR3 DNA: TGTGCCAGCAGTTCCGCCGGTAGTTCCGGGGAGCTGTTTTTT
CDR3 protein: CASSSAGSSGELFF
J gene: TRBJ2-2
clone size: few
V gene: TRBV27
D gene: NA

CDR3 DNA: TGCAGTGCTAGAGCGAGCAATCAGCCCCAGCATTTT
CDR3 protein: CSARASNQPQHF
J gene: TRBJ1-5
clone size: NA
V gene: TRBV20-1
D gene: NA

CDR3 DNA: TGCGCCAGCAGCTTGGAGGGGGTCGAGCAGTACTTC
CDR3 protein: CASSLEGVEQYF
J gene: TRBJ2-7
clone size: few
V gene: TRBV5-1
D gene: NA

CDR3 DNA: TGTGCCAGCAGCCAATCCATATCAGATACGCAGTATTTT
CDR3 protein: CASSQSISDTQYF
J gene: TRBJ2-3
clone size: NA
V gene: TRBV3-1
D gene: NA